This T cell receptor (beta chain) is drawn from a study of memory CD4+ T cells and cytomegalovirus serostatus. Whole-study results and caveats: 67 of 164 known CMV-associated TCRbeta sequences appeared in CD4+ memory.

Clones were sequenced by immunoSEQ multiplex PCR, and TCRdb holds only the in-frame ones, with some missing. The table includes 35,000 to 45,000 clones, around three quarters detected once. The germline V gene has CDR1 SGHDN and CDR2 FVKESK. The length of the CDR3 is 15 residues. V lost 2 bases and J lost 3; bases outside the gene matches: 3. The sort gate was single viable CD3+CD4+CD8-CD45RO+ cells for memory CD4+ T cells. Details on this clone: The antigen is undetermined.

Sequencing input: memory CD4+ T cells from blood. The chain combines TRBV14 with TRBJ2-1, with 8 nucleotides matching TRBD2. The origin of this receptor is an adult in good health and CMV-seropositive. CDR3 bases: TGTGCCAGCAGCCAATCTGCGGGGGGCTACAATGAGCAGTTCTTC. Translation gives CASSQSAGGYNEQFF. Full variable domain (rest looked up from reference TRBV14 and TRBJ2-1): EAGVTQFPSHSVIEKGQTVTLRCDPISGHDNLYWYRRVMGKEIKFLLHFVKESKQDESGMPNNRFLAERTGGTYSTLKVQPAELEDSGVYFCASSQSAGGYNEQFFGPGTRLTVL.